This T cell receptor beta chain was identified during a study of control samples from healthy donors and cancer patients. Profiling relied on immunoSEQ multiplex PCR, and the TCRdb table lists in-frame clones only, not all of them. The sample includes some 250,000 clones, approximately 80% of them seen just once. Trimming took off 2 bases at V and 6 bases at J, with 7 bases between the two ends. Germline V lookup: CDR1 GTSNPN, CDR2 SVGIG (reference sequence). The CDR3 extends over 11 amino acids. This chain connects TRBV30 to TRBJ1-1, with no clear D. This TCR came from a woman aged 55-69 years with lung cancer. The material sequenced was PBMCs. The CDR3 sequence is CAWSITAEAFF. As DNA, the CDR3 is TGTGCCTGGAGTATCACAGCTGAAGCTTTCTTT.